This T cell receptor beta chain was captured in a study of cytomegalovirus exposure and HLA in healthy donors. Study findings and constraints: Most TCR sequences showed up rarely, but some public TCRs showed up in many donors. According to the study, roughly 160 TCR beta chains were cytomegalovirus-associated. A later analysis found first-cohort TCR clusters tended to co-occur in the 120 or so validation repertoires.

The CDR3 extends over 15 amino acids. The ends lost 8 bases at V and 4 bases at J; junction bases unmatched: 6. Germline V gene data show CDR1 as SNHLY and CDR2 as FYNNEI. Libraries were prepared by immunoSEQ multiplex PCR; TCRdb keeps only in-frame clonotypes and omits some of them. The sample records over 100,000 clones, about 90% being singletons. In the case of this clone: Its antigen is undetermined.

From the 120-subject validation cohort, which was separate from the roughly 670-subject first cohort, the donors were drawn. The chain couples TRBV2 to TRBJ2-3; 13 bases agree with TRBD2. The receptor's source is a woman aged 18-35 years in good health and CMV-seronegative. Sequencing was done on a sample of PBMCs. The CDR3 protein is CASGRLAGGPDTQYF. CDR3 DNA sequence: TGTGCCAGCGGAAGACTAGCGGGGGGCCCAGATACGCAGTATTTT.